A selection of T cell receptor beta chains follows, all from one sample in a study of T cell repertoires in cytomegalovirus infection. TCRdb re-called the reads with MiXCR, one entry per CDR3 protein. The data contain approximately 200,000 distinct CDR3 sequences, approximately 22% of them seen just once; the ten biggest clones take up 15% to 20%. The sample was CD8+ T cells from PBMCs. The receptors were gathered from a human donor in good health (CMV status not recorded). Some clones in this sample may be carry-over from other donors' samples. Each CDR3 is given with its conserved first and last residue.

j_call v_call cdr3_aa
TRBJ1-2 TRBV2 CASPDPVGRGLNYGYTF
TRBJ2-7 TRBV4-1 CASSQDGFPRGLLSEQYF
TRBJ2-7 TRBV7-9 CASSFLADSYEQYF
TRBJ1-5 TRBV7-6 CASSLAAGGQPQHF
TRBJ2-5 TRBV4-1 CASSLHRDRSQVHQTQYF
TRBJ1-1 TRBV25-1 CASSVGSAEAFF
TRBJ2-2 TRBV12-3/TRBV12-4 CASSIGGANTGELFF
TRBJ2-7 TRBV20-1 CSALAWGIPYEQYF
TRBJ1-6 TRBV10-3 CAISVWGPYNSPLHF
TRBJ1-2 TRBV28 CASSSLTGDAVGYTF
TRBJ2-3 TRBV2 CASSDFLAGFTDTQYF
TRBJ1-5 TRBV12-3/TRBV12-4 CASSSDSQPQHF
TRBJ1-2 TRBV11-2 CASSSGTGYTF
TRBJ1-2 TRBV7-9 CASSSGGSNYGYTF
TRBJ1-2 TRBV7-4 CASSFTDRGDDGYTF
TRBJ2-3 TRBV28 CASSFWVPDTQYF
TRBJ2-5 TRBV7-9 CASSTGVRETQYF
TRBJ2-3 TRBV7-9 CASSPPDRETDTQYF
TRBJ2-1 TRBV7-8 CASSPGLAGSYNEQFF
TRBJ1-1 TRBV7-9 CASSPRDRGEAFF
TRBJ2-1 TRBV9 CASSVEDLGVEQFF
TRBJ2-7 TRBV28 CASRPRGSTYEQYF
TRBJ2-1 TRBV7-9 CASRPGGGYNEQFF
TRBJ2-7 TRBV7-9 CASSLAAGVSSYEQYF
TRBJ2-2 TRBV2 CASSQVKWLMSGELFF
TRBJ2-3 TRBV12-3/TRBV12-4 CASSRLGMYTQYF
TRBJ2-7 TRBV27 CASSFRVFYEQYF
TRBJ1-1 TRBV28 CASSLVITMNTEAFF
TRBJ2-2 TRBV7-9 CASRSPPGQGIFPSTGELFF
TRBJ2-3 TRBV2 CASSDGTSPRTDTQYF
TRBJ2-4 TRBV7-2 CASSSTENIQYF
TRBJ2-1 TRBV20-1 CSVESGGSYNEQFF
TRBJ1-2 TRBV7-6 CASSLGVYGYTF
TRBJ1-5 TRBV15 CATSRSGGSNQPQHF
TRBJ2-7 TRBV28 CASSPFSGAYEQYF
TRBJ2-7 TRBV7-6 CASSTEAPYEQYF
TRBJ1-1 TRBV28 CASSKSGVEAFF
TRBJ2-1 TRBV7-8 CASSLTSEDNEQFF
TRBJ1-2 TRBV7-9 CASSSDRGVNYGYTF
TRBJ2-3 TRBV2 CASSQGASTQYF
TRBJ2-7 TRBV7-6 CASSLEGGYYEQYF
TRBJ2-7 TRBV7-9 CASSPPWAGGDEQYF
TRBJ1-1 TRBV28 CASSFEPNTEAFF
TRBJ2-5 TRBV12-3/TRBV12-4 CASSFTSVRGPRETQYF
TRBJ2-2 TRBV20-1 CSARASASGVLHTGELFF